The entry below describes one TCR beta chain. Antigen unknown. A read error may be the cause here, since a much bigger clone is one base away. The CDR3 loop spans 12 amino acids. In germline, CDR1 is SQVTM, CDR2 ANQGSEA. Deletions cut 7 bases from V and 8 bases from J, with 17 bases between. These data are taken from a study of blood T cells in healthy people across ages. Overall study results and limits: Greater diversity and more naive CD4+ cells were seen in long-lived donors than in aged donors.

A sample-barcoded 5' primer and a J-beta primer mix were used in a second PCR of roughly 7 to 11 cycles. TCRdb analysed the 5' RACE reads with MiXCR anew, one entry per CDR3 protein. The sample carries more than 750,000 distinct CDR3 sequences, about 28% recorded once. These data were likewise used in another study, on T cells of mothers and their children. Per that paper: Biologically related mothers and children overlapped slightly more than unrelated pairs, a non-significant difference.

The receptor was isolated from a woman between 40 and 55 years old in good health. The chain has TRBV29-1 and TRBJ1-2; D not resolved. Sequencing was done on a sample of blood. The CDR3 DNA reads TGCAGCGGCCCTGCCGGAGGGCACGGCTACACCTTC. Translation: CSGPAGGHGYTF.